These 9 T cell receptor beta chains share one sample of origin, sequenced in a study of tumor-infiltrating lymphocytes in oesophageal squamous cell carcinoma. TCRdb fed the PCR reads into MiXCR, producing one record per CDR3 protein. The sample consists of about 13,000 distinct CDR3 sequences, roughly 50% of them appearing once. Sequencing was done on a sample of esophageal tumor tissue. Every receptor here comes from a male donor with esophageal squamous cell carcinoma.

V gene TRBV7-3 combines with J gene TRBJ2-7, with no clear D. The DNA end lines up better with TRBJ1-2; the J call may be wrong. Per germline, CDR1 SGHTA and CDR2 FQGTGA. The CDR3 has 13 amino acids. In DNA form, the CDR3 reads TGTGCCAGCAGCTTAGCGGGGAGCTATGGCTACACCTTC. It yields the protein CASSLAGSYGYTF.

The chain joins TRBV6-1 to TRBJ2-1; TRBD2 matches at 10 bases. Trimming cost V 3 bases and J 3 bases; bases outside gene matches: 2. CDR3 size: 15 residues. Germline CDR1 reads MNHNS; CDR2 reads SASEGT. This chain's CDR3 is CASSEGLANYNEQFF. In DNA form, the CDR3 reads TGTGCCAGCAGTGAGGGACTAGCGAACTACAATGAGCAGTTCTTC.

As to this clonotype: The junction departs from germline at one end; a sequencing error may be responsible. The rearrangement joins TRBV6-1 to TRBJ2-3; no firm D call. From germline, CDR1 is MNHNS and CDR2 SASEGT. The CDR3 is 13 residues long. The CDR3 reads CASAATFQETQYF. The CDR3 DNA follows: TGTGCCAGCGCCGCCACGTTCCAAGAGACCCAGTACTTT.

This rearrangement joins TRBV28 to TRBJ2-6; TRBD1 aligns across 8 bases. Trimming removed 9 bases from V and 0 bases from J; junction bases left unmatched: 7. The CDR3 sequence is 16 residues long. Germline V gene data show CDR1 as MDHEN and CDR2 as SYDVKM. CDR3 DNA: TGTGCCAGTGGGGACAGGAGGGGCTCTGGGGCCAACGTCCTGACTTTC. Amino acid sequence: CASGDRRGSGANVLTF. Together with reference TRBV28 and TRBJ2-6, the CDR3 gives the full variable domain: DVKVTQSSRYLVKRTGEKVFLECVQDMDHENMFWYRQDPGLGLRLIYFSYDVKMKEKGDIPEGYSVSREKKERFSLILESASTNQTSMYLCASGDRRGSGANVLTFGAGSRLTVL.

This chain connects TRBV11-2 to TRBJ1-1, with a possible D match to TRBD1 (5 bases). CDR1 is SGHAT and CDR2 is FQNNGV in the germline V gene. Trimming removed 4 bases at V and 0 bases at J, with 9 bases between. This CDR3 region has 14 residues. The CDR3 protein is CASSSDNLNTEAFF. The CDR3 nucleotides read TGTGCCAGCAGCTCGGACAACCTGAACACTGAAGCTTTCTTT.

This clonotype was observed a few times. The chain links TRBV6-1 to TRBJ2-4; 7 positions match TRBD1. Germline values: CDR1 MNHNS, CDR2 SASEGT. V lost 6 bases to trimming and J lost 13 bases; unmatched junction nucleotides: 12. The CDR3 covers 13 residues. Written as DNA, the CDR3 is TGTGCCAGCAGCCCGACAGGGTCCCCCAACCAGTACTTC. This codes for CASSPTGSPNQYF.

At least ten counts were recorded for this clonotype. The chain uses TRBV19 and TRBJ2-1; 7 bases map to TRBD2. With 6 bases clipped from V and 4 bases from J, the junction kept 12 bases outside the gene matches. CDR1 and CDR2 (germline): LNHDA, SQIVND (reference sequence). The CDR3 is 16 residues long. The CDR3 region has the DNA TGTGCCAGTAGACCGGGGGGAGGGGTCTCATACAATGAGCAGTTCTTC. It translates to CASRPGGGVSYNEQFF.

The chain combines TRBV7-3 with TRBJ1-4, with D unclear. Trimming left V 4 bases short and J 5 bases short, with 17 bases between. CDR1 is SGHTA and CDR2 is FQGTGA in the germline V gene. This CDR3 has 16 residues. The CDR3 loop reads CASSSAREGLNEKLFF. The CDR3 DNA is TGTGCCAGCAGCTCAGCCCGGGAAGGGTTGAATGAAAAACTGTTTTTT.

V usage is TRBV7-4 and J usage is TRBJ1-5; D is possibly TRBD1 (5 bases). The length of the CDR3 is 15 residues. Looked up from germline, CDR1 is SGHVT and CDR2 is SQSDAQ. Between the trimmed V and J ends, which lost 4 bases and 1 base, there was a span of 11 bases. CDR3 protein: CASSSSDRSNQPQHF. Here the CDR3 DNA reads TGTGCCAGCAGCTCCTCCGACAGAAGCAATCAGCCCCAGCATTTT.